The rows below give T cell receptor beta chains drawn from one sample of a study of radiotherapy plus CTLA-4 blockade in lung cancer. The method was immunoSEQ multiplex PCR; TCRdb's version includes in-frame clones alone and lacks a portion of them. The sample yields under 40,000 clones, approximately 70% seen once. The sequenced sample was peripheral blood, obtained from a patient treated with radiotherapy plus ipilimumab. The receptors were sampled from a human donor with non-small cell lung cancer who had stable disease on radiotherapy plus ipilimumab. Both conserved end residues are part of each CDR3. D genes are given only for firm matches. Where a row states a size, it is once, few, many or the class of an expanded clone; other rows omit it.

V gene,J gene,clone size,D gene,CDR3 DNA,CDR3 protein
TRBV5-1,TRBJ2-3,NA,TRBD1,TGCGCCAGCAGCTCGAGACGATGGGACAGGGGCGCAGATACGCAGTATTTT,CASSSRRWDRGADTQYF
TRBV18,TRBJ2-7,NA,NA,TGTGCCAGCTCACCACAATCTAAGAGGGGCGGCGAGCAGTACTTC,CASSPQSKRGGEQYF
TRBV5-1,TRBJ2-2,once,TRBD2,TGCGCCAGCAGCACTGGACTAGCGGGAATAACCGGGGAGCTGTTTTTT,CASSTGLAGITGELFF
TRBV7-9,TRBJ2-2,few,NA,TGTGCCAGCAGCCCCTTAGCGCCGGCGAACACCGGGGAGCTGTTTTTT,CASSPLAPANTGELFF
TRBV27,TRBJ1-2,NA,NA,TGTGCCACCAAACCCCGGGTCCCCTTATATAACTATGGCTACACCTTC,CATKPRVPLYNYGYTF
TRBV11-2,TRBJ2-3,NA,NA,TGTGCCAGCAGCTTAGGGGGGGCGAGATTCACAGATACGCAGTATTTT,CASSLGGARFTDTQYF
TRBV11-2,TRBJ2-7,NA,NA,TGTGCCAGCAGTTCGACCGGGACCCCGGTTGGGCAGTACTTC,CASSSTGTPVGQYF
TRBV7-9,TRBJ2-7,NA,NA,TGTGCCAGTAAGGAGGGATCCTCCTACGAGCAGTACTTC,CASKEGSSYEQYF
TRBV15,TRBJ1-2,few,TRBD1,TGTGCCACCAGCAGAGGGGGACAGGGGCCTCCCTATGGCTACACCTTC,CATSRGGQGPPYGYTF
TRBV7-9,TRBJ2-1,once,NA,TGTGCCAGCAGCCCCTCACAGGGTTATACCCATAATGAGCAGTTCTTC,CASSPSQGYTHNEQFF
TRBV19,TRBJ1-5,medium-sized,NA,TGTGCCAGTAGTCTCCGGCCGGGGAGCGGCAATCAGCCCCAGCATTTT,CASSLRPGSGNQPQHF
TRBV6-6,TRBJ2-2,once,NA,TGTGCCAGCAGAGGGAGCGAACCCAGGGAGCTGTTTTTT,CASRGSEPRELFF
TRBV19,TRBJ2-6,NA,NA,TGTGCCAGTAGTAAAGGGGGTTCTGGGGCCAACGTCCTGACTTTC,CASSKGGSGANVLTF
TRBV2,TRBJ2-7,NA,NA,TGTGCCGGGCGGGTCGGGGGCGAGCAGTACTTC,CAGRVGGEQYF
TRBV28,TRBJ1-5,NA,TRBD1,TGTGCCAGCAGTTCCACCCGGACAGGAGGTACCAATCAGCCCCAGCATTTT,CASSSTRTGGTNQPQHF
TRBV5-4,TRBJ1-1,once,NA,TGTGCCAGCAGCTTGCCTTCAGGGAACACTGAAGCTTTCTTT,CASSLPSGNTEAFF
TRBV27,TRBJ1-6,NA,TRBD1,TGTGCCAGCAGTCCAGAATACGGGACAGATAATTCACCCCTCCACTTT,CASSPEYGTDNSPLHF
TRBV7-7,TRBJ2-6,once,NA,TGTGCTACCCAGCTTCATACGAGCCCCTCTGGGGCCAACGTCCTGACTTTC,CATQLHTSPSGANVLTF
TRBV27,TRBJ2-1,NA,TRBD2,TGTGCCAGCCAGGCGGGAGGTCTCTACAATGAGCAGTTCTTC,CASQAGGLYNEQFF
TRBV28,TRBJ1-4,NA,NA,TGTGCCAGCAGTCCCAGGGTTCTGACTAATGAAAAACTGTTTTTT,CASSPRVLTNEKLFF
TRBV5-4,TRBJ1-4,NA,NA,TGTGCCAGCAGCTCTCGTACTACTACTAATGAAAAACTGTTTTTT,CASSSRTTTNEKLFF
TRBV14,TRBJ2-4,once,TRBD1,TGTGCCAGCAGCCAACCCGGGACAGGGCGAGCCAAAAACATTCAGTACTTC,CASSQPGTGRAKNIQYF
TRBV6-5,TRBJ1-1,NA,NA,TGTGCCAGCAGTTTTGACAACATGAACACTGAAGCTTTCTTT,CASSFDNMNTEAFF
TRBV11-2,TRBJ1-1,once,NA,TGTGCCAGCAGCTTAGGTCAGGGGCTTTTCTTT,CASSLGQGLFF
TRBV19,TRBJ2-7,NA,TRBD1,TGTGCCAGTAGTGGGGACAGCTCCTACGAGCAGTACTTC,CASSGDSSYEQYF
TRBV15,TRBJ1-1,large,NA,TGTGCCACCAGCAGAGGGGGCACGAACACTGAAGCTTTCTTT,CATSRGGTNTEAFF
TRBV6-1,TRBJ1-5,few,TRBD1,TGTGCCAGTAACAGGGGAAATCAGCCCCAGCATTTT,CASNRGNQPQHF
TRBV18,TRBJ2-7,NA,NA,TGTGCCAGCTCATCCTTCCCCTCCGGAACGCGGAACGAGCAGTACTTC,CASSSFPSGTRNEQYF
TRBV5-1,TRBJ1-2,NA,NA,TGCGCCAGCAGCTTGGATCCAGGAAAGCCCTATGGCTACACCTTC,CASSLDPGKPYGYTF
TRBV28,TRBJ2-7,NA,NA,TGTGCCAGCAGTAGCATCCCCTCGGGCCGTACAGGTATCTCCTACGAGCAGTACTTC,CASSSIPSGRTGISYEQYF
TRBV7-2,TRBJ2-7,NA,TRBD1,TGTGCCAGCAGCCCCTGGGACAGCCCCGCCGGGGTGCAGTACTTC,CASSPWDSPAGVQYF
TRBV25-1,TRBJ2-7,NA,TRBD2,TGTGCCAGCAGTGACCCTAGCGGGAACATCTACGAGCAGTACTTC,CASSDPSGNIYEQYF
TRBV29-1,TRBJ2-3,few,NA,TGCAGCGTTGGTGGCGGACCCGACACAGATACGCAGTATTTT,CSVGGGPDTDTQYF
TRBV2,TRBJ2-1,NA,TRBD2,TGTGCCAGCAGTGTTAAGCGGGAGGGGTTCTTC,CASSVKREGFF
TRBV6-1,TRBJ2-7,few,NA,TGTGCCAGCAGTGGGGGGGCAGCAAAGTCCTACGAGCAGTACTTC,CASSGGAAKSYEQYF
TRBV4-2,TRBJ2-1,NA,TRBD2,TGTGCCAGCAGCCTAGACAGCGGGACTAGCGTCAATGAGCAGTTCTTC,CASSLDSGTSVNEQFF
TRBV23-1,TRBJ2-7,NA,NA,TGCGCCAGCAGTCAACTTCCGGGGCTCGCCTACGAGCAGTACTTC,CASSQLPGLAYEQYF
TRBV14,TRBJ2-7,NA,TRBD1,TGTGCCAGCAGCCAAGGGCGGGACAGGGGGGCAAACGAGCAGTACTTC,CASSQGRDRGANEQYF
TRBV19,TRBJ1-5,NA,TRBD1,TGTGCCAGTAGTATACTGGGACAGGGGGCCACCAATCAGCCCCAGCATTTT,CASSILGQGATNQPQHF
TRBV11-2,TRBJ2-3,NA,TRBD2,TGTGCCAGCAGCCGATACGGGGAGCGGGAGACCCCAGATACGCAGTATTTT,CASSRYGERETPDTQYF
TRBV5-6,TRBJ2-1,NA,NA,TGTGCCAGCAGCACAGGGAGTGAGCAGTTCTTC,CASSTGSEQFF
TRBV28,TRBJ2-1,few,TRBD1,TGTGCCAGCAGTGGACAGGGGGGGTTCAAGGAGTTCTTC,CASSGQGGFKEFF
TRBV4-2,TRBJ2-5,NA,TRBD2,TGTGCCAGCAGCCCTAGCGGGGGGGTGGAGGCCCAGTACTTC,CASSPSGGVEAQYF
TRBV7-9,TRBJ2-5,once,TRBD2,TGTGCCAGCATACAAGGGACTAGCGGGAGTTATCCTACCGAGACCCAGTACTTC,CASIQGTSGSYPTETQYF
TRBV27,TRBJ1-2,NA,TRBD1,TGTGCCAGCAGTCGCTCGTTGCGACAGGGTAGGGGCCTAGGCTACACCTTC,CASSRSLRQGRGLGYTF
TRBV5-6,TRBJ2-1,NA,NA,TGTGCCAGCAGCTTCGGACTTACCTCCTACAATGAGCAGTTCTTC,CASSFGLTSYNEQFF
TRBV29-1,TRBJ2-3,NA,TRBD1,TGCAGCGGAAGGGGGGGACAGGGCCGGACAGATACGCAGTATTTT,CSGRGGQGRTDTQYF
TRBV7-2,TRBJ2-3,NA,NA,TGTGCCAGCAGCCGCTTTTATGGGGCAGGGTCTACAGATACGCAGTATTTT,CASSRFYGAGSTDTQYF